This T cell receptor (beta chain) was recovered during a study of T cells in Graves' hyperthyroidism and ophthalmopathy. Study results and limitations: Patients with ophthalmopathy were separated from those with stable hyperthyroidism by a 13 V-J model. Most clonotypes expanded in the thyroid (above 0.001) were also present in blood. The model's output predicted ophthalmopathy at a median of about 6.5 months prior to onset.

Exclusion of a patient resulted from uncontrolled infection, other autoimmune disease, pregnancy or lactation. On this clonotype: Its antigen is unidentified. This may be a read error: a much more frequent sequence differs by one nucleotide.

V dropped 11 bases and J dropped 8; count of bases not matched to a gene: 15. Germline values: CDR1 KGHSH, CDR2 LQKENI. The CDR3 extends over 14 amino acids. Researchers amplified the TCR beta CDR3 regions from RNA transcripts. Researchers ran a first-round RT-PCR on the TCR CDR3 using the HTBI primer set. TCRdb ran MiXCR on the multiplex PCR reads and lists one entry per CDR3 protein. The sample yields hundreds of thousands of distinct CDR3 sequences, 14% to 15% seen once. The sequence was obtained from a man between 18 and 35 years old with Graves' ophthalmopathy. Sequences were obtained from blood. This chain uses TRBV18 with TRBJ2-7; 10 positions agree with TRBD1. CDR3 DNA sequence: TGTGCCGGCACCACCACGGGGACAGGGGCCCAGCAGTACTTC. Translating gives CAGTTTGTGAQQYF.